This T cell receptor (beta chain) came from a study of shared clonotypes between healthy human individuals. Background on the study: Donors, aged 18 to 49, were two women and a few men. General observations from the study: Clonotype sharing across donors was expected to vary with sequencing depth.

Trimming pared 10 bases from V and 4 bases from J, leaving 16 bases between. The CDR3 spans 13 residues. Looked up from germline, CDR1 is MNHNY and CDR2 is SVGAGI (reference sequence). How the authors handled the data: ImmunoSEQ only sent back junction sequences with no quality scores, so filtering was done differently. The method was immunoSEQ multiplex PCR; TCRdb's version includes in-frame clones alone and lacks a portion of them. That table gives V, J and clone size, and the DNA gave D and trimming. The table has about 96,000 clones, approximately 44% seen once; the top ten hold about 16%. About this clone itself: Its antigen is undetermined.

Those who donated, Caucasian adults without exception, all lived in Nashville, Tennessee. This sequence joins TRBV6-6 and TRBJ1-2; D unresolved. The sample consisted of PBMCs. The sequence was collected from a woman in her forties in good health. Some clones in this sample may be carry-over from other donors' samples. The CDR3 DNA reads as TGTGCCATACGGGGTGGAGAACGCTATGGCTACACCTTC. Residues: CAIRGGERYGYTF.